The 16 T cell receptor beta chains below all came from one sample that was sequenced in a study of T cells after yellow fever vaccination. TCRdb re-analysed the 5' RACE reads in MiXCR, keeping a single row per CDR3 protein. The sample lists over 300,000 distinct CDR3 sequences, around 6.8% occurring once. Source: PBMCs, taken approximately 40 days after the first yellow fever vaccination. These receptor sequences come from a man in his late teens or twenties who received the YFV17D yellow fever vaccine.

This sequence joins TRBV19 and TRBJ2-3; D gene ambiguous. The V gene lost 0 bases and the J gene lost 12 bases, with 13 bases spanning the gap. This CDR3 contains 13 residues. CDR1 LNHDA and CDR2 SQIVND come from the germline V gene (reference sequence). CDR3 coding DNA: TGTGCCAGTAGTATAGATCGCCGTCTTACCCAGTATTTT. Translated: CASSIDRRLTQYF. The full variable domain, completed using reference TRBV19 and TRBJ2-3, is DGGITQSPKYLFRKEGQNVTLSCEQNLNHDAMYWYRQDPGQGLRLIYYSQIVNDFQKGDIAEGYSVSREKKESFPLTVTSAQKNPTAFYLCASSIDRRLTQYFGPGTRLTVL.

This clonotype was counted at least ten times. The chain couples TRBV29-1 to TRBJ2-3; D might be TRBD2 (6 bases). The V end was cut by 1 base, the J end by 6 bases, with 14 bases between. The CDR3 has 14 amino acids. Germline assignment: CDR1 SQVTM and CDR2 ANQGSEA. CDR3 coding DNA: TGCAGCGTTGAAGTAGGAGGGGTTAGGGATACGCAGTATTTT. Translating gives CSVEVGGVRDTQYF.

This clonotype was seen a few times. This chain joins TRBV4-1 and TRBJ2-2, with no clear D. V lost 1 base to trimming and J lost 6 bases, with 12 bases between them. Germline V gives CDR1 MGHRA, CDR2 YSYEKL. There are 15 residues in the CDR3. The CDR3 region is CASSQVPQGSGELFF. CDR3 sequence (DNA): TGCGCCAGCAGCCAAGTCCCTCAAGGGTCCGGGGAGCTGTTTTTT.

This clonotype was found a few times. J is TRBJ2-7 and V is TRBV18; D remains unclear. The germline CDR1 and CDR2 sequences are KGHSH and LQKENI. Trimming removed 1 base at V and 3 bases at J, with 7 bases between. This CDR3 spans 13 amino acids. CDR3 in amino acids: CASSPQGIYEQYF. CDR3 DNA sequence: TGTGCCAGCTCACCACAGGGTATCTACGAGCAGTACTTC.

This clonotype has more than one count but fewer than ten. This sequence joins TRBV6-1 and TRBJ1-2; 8 bases are a match to TRBD1. J lost 6 bases, V lost 8 bases, and 11 bases had no gene match. From germline, CDR1 is MNHNS and CDR2 SASEGT. The CDR3 runs to 14 residues. The CDR3 DNA reads as TGTGCCAGCGGTACCAGGGGGCAACCCCATGGCTACACCTTC. This translates into CASGTRGQPHGYTF.

Turning to this clonotype: This sequence may be a read error, since a much larger clone differs from it by one base. This chain links TRBV3-1 with TRBJ2-6; a possible D gene is TRBD1 (5 bases). The CDR3 is 19 residues long. The germline CDR1 and CDR2 sequences are LGHDT and YNNKEL (reference sequence). This chain's CDR3 is CASCQYAQATRSGANVLTF. The CDR3 nucleotides are TGTGCCAGCTGCCAATACGCACAGGCTACTCGCTCTGGGGCCAACGTCCTGACTTTC. Full variable domain (rest looked up from reference TRBV3-1 and TRBJ2-6): DTAVSQTPKYLVTQMGNDKSIKCEQNLGHDTMYWYKQDSKKFLKIMFSYNNKELIINETVPNRFSPKSPDKAHLNLHINSLELGDSAVYFCASCQYAQATRSGANVLTFGAGSRLTVL.

This clonotype was seen more than once but under ten times. The chain combines TRBV5-4 with TRBJ2-1; D is undetermined. CDR1 and CDR2 (germline): SGHNT, YYREEE (reference sequence). This CDR3 region has 14 residues. The V and J ends lost 2 bases and 5 bases respectively, with 11 bases between them. CDR3 in amino acids: CASSFGTANNEQFF. The CDR3 bases are TGTGCCAGCAGCTTTGGCACGGCTAACAATGAGCAGTTCTTC.

The V call is TRBV27, the J call TRBJ1-1; unclear D gene. The CDR3 covers 15 residues. Germline V CDR1 and CDR2: MNHEY, SMNVEV (reference sequence). V lost 5 bases and J lost 0, with 13 bases in between. The CDR3 region has the DNA TGTGCCAGCAGTAGCAGTAGTCGGTTGAACACTGAAGCTTTCTTT. It yields the protein CASSSSSRLNTEAFF.

This rearrangement joins TRBV20-1 to TRBJ2-1, with 8 bases fitting TRBD2. Germline trimming cut 3 bases from V and 4 bases from J; bases unmatched to any gene: 2. Germline lookup yields CDR1 DFQATT and CDR2 SNEGSKA (reference sequence). The CDR3 loop spans 13 amino acids. CDR3 sequence reads: CSARTSVYNEQFF. CDR3 in DNA: TGCAGTGCTAGGACTAGCGTTTACAATGAGCAGTTCTTC.

The rearrangement joins TRBV7-9 to TRBJ2-7; the match to TRBD2 covers 9 bases. V lost 5 bases and J lost 7; bases outside the gene matches: 9. There are 14 residues in the CDR3. The germline V gene has CDR1 SEHNR and CDR2 FQNEAQ (reference sequence). The CDR3: CASSLSRGGVEQYV. The DNA of the CDR3 is TGTGCCAGCAGCCTATCCCGCGGGGGGGTGGAGCAGTACGTC.

This clonotype has only a few counts. The chain employs TRBV5-4 and TRBJ1-1; TRBD1 is a possible D gene (6 bases). Germline V CDR1 and CDR2: SGHNT, YYREEE (reference sequence). CDR3 length: 15 residues. V was cut by 6 bases and J by 5 bases, with 20 bases left in between. The CDR3 here is CASNTAPGAWTEAFF. The CDR3 DNA reads as TGTGCCAGCAACACGGCTCCGGGGGCATGGACTGAAGCTTTCTTT.

This clonotype was picked up many times. This sequence joins TRBV2 and TRBJ2-7; tentative D call: TRBD1 (6 bases). Per the germline V gene, CDR1 is SNHLY and CDR2 is FYNNEI. The CDR3 length is 14 residues. The germline V and J ends were trimmed by 3 bases and 2 bases, with 11 bases remaining between them. CDR3 bases: TGTGCCAGCAGTGAGGGACACGGCACCTACGAGCAGTACGTC. Translation: CASSEGHGTYEQYV.

The CDR3: CASSQEKGGEQYF. Here the CDR3 DNA reads TGCGCCAGCAGCCAAGAGAAGGGAGGCGAGCAGTACTTC. This chain uses TRBV4-3 with TRBJ2-7, with TRBD2 as a possible D gene (6 bases). The V gene's germline CDR1 is LGHNA and CDR2 YSLEER. This CDR3 region has 13 residues. V gave up 0 bases and J gave up 6 bases, with 9 bases separating them.

The CDR3 DNA is TGTGCCAGCAGCTTCATTCGGGAGGGCTACGAGCAGTACTTC. It yields the protein CASSFIREGYEQYF. The V call is TRBV5-6, the J call TRBJ2-7; 8 bases fit TRBD2. Germline V gives CDR1 SGHDT, CDR2 YYEEEE. V gave up 2 bases and J gave up 3 bases; unmatched junction bases: 4. The CDR3 contains 14 residues.

This clonotype was found a few times. This sequence joins TRBV19 and TRBJ1-1, with 8 positions matching TRBD1. From germline, CDR1 is LNHDA and CDR2 SQIVND (reference sequence). After removal of 3 bases from V and 1 base from J, the junction contained 7 bases not matched to a gene. This CDR3 contains 16 residues. The CDR3 DNA is TGTGCCAGTAGTATTGCGGCAGGGGGCGGGAACACTGAAGCTTTCTTT. Protein: CASSIAAGGGNTEAFF.

V usage is TRBV29-1 and J usage is TRBJ1-1, with 7 nucleotides matching TRBD1. Germline V gene data show CDR1 as SQVTM and CDR2 as ANQGSEA. The J segment lost 8 bases and the V segment lost 1 base, leaving 10 bases of the junction unmatched. CDR3 length equals 14 residues. The CDR3, as DNA: TGCAGCGTTGAAGGGGGGACAGAGGTAGCCGAAGCTTTCTTT. It yields the protein CSVEGGTEVAEAFF.